This T cell receptor beta chain appears in the sequencing data of a study of blood T cell repertoires in COVID-19. Study context: Material from acute and convalescent COVID-19 was sourced from the United States, Italy and Spain. T cells, B-cell-depleted T cells, or PBMCs provided the cDNA or gDNA that served as material.

Germline V gene data show CDR1 as SGHDN and CDR2 as FVKESK. This CDR3 contains 16 residues. Unmatched junction bases numbered 6, after V lost 4 bases and J lost 6 bases. Original analysis: Counts of nucleated cells, estimated from reference gene primer amplification, were obtained. Method: immunoSEQ multiplex PCR; TCRdb's copy keeps in-frame clones and lacks some. V and J calls and clone size are as listed in that table; D and trimming were resolved from the DNA. The data hold about 63,000 clones, with around 93% observed a single time. This clone is medium-sized by share. The sequenced sample consisted of peripheral blood. The sequence was obtained from a man over 45 with active COVID-19. J is TRBJ1-6 and V is TRBV14; 10 nucleotides agree with TRBD1. Written as DNA, the CDR3 is TGTGCCAGCAGCCTGATGACAGGGGGCTCTAATTCACCCCTCCACTTT. Protein product: CASSLMTGGSNSPLHF.